This TCR beta chain comes out of a study of a mutant IDH1 vaccine in newly diagnosed glioma. Study as a whole: Earlier care involved radiotherapy, temozolomide, or both, and the majority received both. The study's findings and limits: Apparently unrelated to pseudoprogression were changes in the top peripheral T cell clonotypes.

Time point reported: week 5, during vaccination. Mutant IDH1 20-mer peptide, at 300 ug, made up each vaccine dose, with topical imiquimod. The study enrolled donors with new WHO grade 3 or 4 IDH1-mutant, ATRX-lost astrocytomas. As to this clone: The antigen is not known.

The CDR3 sequence is 14 residues long. V lost 3 bases, J lost 7 bases, and 3 bases stayed unmatched. Germline values: CDR1 MNHNS, CDR2 SASEGT. Sequencing used immunoSEQ multiplex PCR; TCRdb keeps in-frame clones, though not all of them. This table has tens of thousands of clones, around four fifths appearing once. The chain couples TRBV6-1 to TRBJ1-4; 9 bases line up with TRBD1. The starting material was PBMCs, obtained from a glioma patient whose treatment included an IDH1 peptide vaccine. This receptor was obtained from a man aged 50 to 59 with glioma. As DNA, the CDR3 is TGTGCCAGCAGTGATCCGGGACAGGGTGAAAAACTGTTTTTT. Protein product: CASSDPGQGEKLFF.